This T cell receptor (beta chain) was recorded in a study of regulatory T cells in long-lasting Graves disease. Whole-study results and caveats: TRBV28, TRBJ1-2 and TRBJ2-5 were favored in persistent disease. Persistent patients had more shared public clonotypes (2,741) than new patients (approximately 920). Lower TCR diversity characterized persistent Graves' patients relative to newly diagnosed patients.

Libraries of TCR beta came from iRepertoire HTBI primers plus Arm-PCR of CDR3 regions. TCRdb re-derived calls from the multiplex PCR reads in MiXCR, one entry per CDR3 protein. The repertoire has hundreds of thousands of distinct CDR3 sequences, around 21% of them found once; the top ten carry 6.5% to 8%. Germline CDR1 MNHEY, CDR2 SMNVEV (reference sequence). V was clipped by 6 bases and J by 6 bases; unmatched bases: 9. The CDR3 covers 14 residues. This clonotype occurred a few times. Its specificity is not known. Stated time point: persistent/refractory GD, antithyroid drugs over 5 years with positive TRAb. RNA extracted from PBMCs served as the sequencing template. Diagnosis followed American Thyroid Association guidelines for Graves' disease.

The V call is TRBV27, the J call TRBJ2-7; 9 bases map to TRBD2. The sequence came from a female donor with Graves disease. This material consisted of peripheral blood mononuclear cells (PBMCs), taken when the disease was refractory, from a patient treated with antithyroid drugs. In nucleotides, the CDR3 is TGTGCCAGCAGGTACCTAGCGGGACCCGGCGAGCAGTACTTC. This translates into CASRYLAGPGEQYF.